This is a list of T cell receptor beta chains from one sample in a study of blood T cell repertoires in COVID-19. Sequencing was performed with immunoSEQ multiplex PCR; in TCRdb, only in-frame clones are kept and a portion is missing. The sample contains 250,000 to 350,000 clones, about 85% of which appear only once. Sequenced material: peripheral blood. The receptors come from a woman aged 50 to 60 who had recovered from COVID-19. CDR3s include the opening cysteine and the closing phenylalanine or tryptophan. D genes are given only for firm matches. Size values are once, few and many counts, or a class for expanded clones, and some rows have none.

v_call	j_call	d_call	clone_size	cdr3_aa	cdr3_nt
TRBV28	TRBJ1-2	TRBD1	NA	CASRAQGLDGYTF	TGTGCCAGCAGAGCACAGGGGCTAGATGGCTACACCTTC
TRBV4-3	TRBJ1-4	TRBD1	NA	CASSQDWDRGFGEAVEKLFF	TGCGCCAGCAGCCAAGACTGGGACAGGGGATTTGGGGAGGCAGTTGAAAAACTGTTTTTT
TRBV24-1	TRBJ1-2	NA	NA	CATSVGCGGGYTF	TGTGCCACCAGTGTTGGTTGCGGGGGGGGCTACACCTTC
TRBV5-1	TRBJ1-2	NA	NA	CASSPAGRGSYGYTF	TGCGCCAGCAGCCCGGCGGGCAGGGGTAGCTATGGCTACACCTTC
TRBV5-4	TRBJ1-2	TRBD1	NA	CASSRLQGADGYTF	TGTGCCAGCAGCCGGTTACAGGGGGCCGATGGCTACACCTTC
TRBV4-1	TRBJ2-1	NA	NA	CASSHLRLFNEQFF	TGCGCCAGCAGCCACCTGAGACTCTTCAATGAGCAGTTCTTC
TRBV28	TRBJ2-5	NA	NA	CATSGSRAQETQYF	TGTGCCACCTCCGGGAGCCGGGCTCAAGAGACCCAGTACTTC
TRBV9	TRBJ1-6	TRBD1	once	CASSAGQGPSYNSPLHF	TGTGCCAGCAGCGCAGGACAGGGGCCCTCCTATAATTCACCCCTCCACTTT
TRBV13	TRBJ2-7	TRBD2	NA	CASTLAGGPREQYF	TGTGCCAGCACGCTAGCGGGAGGGCCGAGGGAGCAGTACTTC
TRBV25-1	TRBJ2-5	TRBD2	NA	CASSSQWGAGDQETQYF	TGTGCCAGCAGTTCCCAATGGGGAGCGGGGGACCAAGAGACCCAGTACTTC
TRBV10-3	TRBJ2-5	NA	NA	CAISEYREETQYF	TGTGCCATCAGTGAATATAGAGAAGAGACCCAGTACTTC
TRBV28	TRBJ1-4	NA	once	CASRPQGKDEKLFF	TGTGCCAGCAGACCACAGGGAAAGGATGAAAAACTGTTTTTT
TRBV7-9	TRBJ2-7	NA	NA	CASSLDRQATYEQYF	TGTGCCAGCAGCTTGGACAGACAGGCCACCTACGAGCAGTACTTC
TRBV19	TRBJ1-2	NA	NA	CASRSGPYGYTF	TGTGCCAGTAGATCTGGCCCCTATGGCTACACCTTC
TRBV6-4	TRBJ2-7	TRBD2	NA	CAGGAGASYEQYF	TGTGCCGGGGGAGCGGGAGCTTCCTACGAGCAGTACTTC
TRBV28	TRBJ2-2	NA	NA	CASSLTGSTGELFF	TGTGCCAGCAGTTTGACAGGCTCCACCGGGGAGCTGTTTTTT
TRBV7-8	TRBJ2-3	TRBD2	NA	CASSRTSGFTDTQYF	TGTGCCAGCAGCCGGACTAGCGGCTTTACAGATACGCAGTATTTT
TRBV2	TRBJ1-2	TRBD1	NA	CAKQGSVDYGYTF	TGTGCGAAACAGGGGTCGGTCGACTATGGCTACACCTTC
TRBV5-6	TRBJ2-3	NA	NA	CASSLVWGENTDTQYF	TGTGCCAGCAGCTTGGTGTGGGGGGAAAACACAGATACGCAGTATTTT
TRBV19	TRBJ1-3	TRBD1	NA	CASSTKDRGNGNTIYF	TGTGCCAGTAGTACAAAGGACAGGGGAAATGGAAACACCATATATTTT
TRBV6-5	TRBJ1-5	NA	NA	CASSPGQPWQPQHF	TGTGCCAGCAGCCCCGGACAGCCTTGGCAGCCCCAGCATTTT
TRBV2	TRBJ1-1	TRBD1	few	CASSYRTGANTEAFF	TGTGCCAGCAGTTACCGGACAGGAGCGAACACTGAAGCTTTCTTT
TRBV12-3/TRBV12-4	TRBJ1-1	NA	NA	CASSFLSNTEAFF	TGTGCCAGCAGTTTCCTATCTAACACTGAAGCTTTCTTT
TRBV5-4	TRBJ1-2	NA	NA	CASSSKPGQPTYGYTF	TGTGCCAGCAGCTCCAAACCAGGACAGCCGACCTATGGCTACACCTTC
TRBV11-1	TRBJ1-1	TRBD1	NA	CASSFPGTGGTEAFF	TGTGCCAGCAGCTTTCCCGGGACAGGGGGCACTGAAGCTTTCTTT
TRBV5-1	TRBJ2-7	NA	few	CASSLTGAYEQYF	TGCGCCAGCAGCTTGACCGGGGCCTACGAGCAGTACTTC
TRBV28	TRBJ1-4	TRBD1	NA	CASSLWGQGNEKLFF	TGTGCCAGCAGTTTATGGGGACAGGGAAATGAAAAACTGTTTTTT
TRBV18	TRBJ1-6	NA	NA	CASSRDTTSPLHF	TGTGCCAGCTCACGGGACACGACCTCACCCCTCCACTTT
TRBV20-1	TRBJ1-1	TRBD1	NA	CSLDRDTEAFF	TGCAGCCTGGACAGGGACACTGAAGCTTTCTTT
TRBV5-4	TRBJ2-7	TRBD1	NA	CASSFDRVYEQYF	TGTGCCAGCAGCTTCGACAGGGTCTACGAGCAGTACTTC
TRBV19	TRBJ2-6	TRBD2	NA	CASTIWGRVGANVLTF	TGTGCCAGTACCATCTGGGGGAGGGTAGGGGCCAACGTCCTGACTTTC
TRBV7-8	TRBJ2-1	NA	NA	CASSSLRVGNEQFF	TGTGCCAGCAGCTCCCTTCGGGTGGGCAATGAGCAGTTCTTC
TRBV7-2	TRBJ1-1	TRBD1	NA	CASSVDGQGEAFF	TGTGCCAGCAGCGTAGACGGACAGGGTGAAGCTTTCTTT
TRBV21-1	TRBJ1-4	NA	NA	CASSNSPGRTGATNEKLFF	TGTGCCAGCAGCAACAGTCCGGGGCGGACAGGGGCGACTAATGAAAAACTGTTTTTT
TRBV27	TRBJ1-6	NA	few	CASSLVRDSYNSPLHF	TGTGCCAGCAGTTTAGTCCGGGATTCCTATAATTCACCCCTCCACTTT
TRBV27	TRBJ1-1	TRBD1	NA	CASRSWTGLGNTEAFF	TGTGCCAGCCGGTCGTGGACAGGGCTAGGGAACACTGAAGCTTTCTTT
TRBV7-8	TRBJ1-5	TRBD1	NA	CASSSRQGYQPQHF	TGTGCCAGCAGCTCACGACAGGGGTATCAGCCCCAGCATTTT
TRBV19	TRBJ2-7	NA	NA	CASSLSTPLWGTGYYEQYF	TGTGCCAGTAGTCTCAGTACACCCCTCTGGGGCACCGGCTACTACGAGCAGTACTTC
TRBV5-4	TRBJ2-5	TRBD1	NA	CASSLGQEETQYF	TGTGCCAGCAGCTTAGGACAGGAAGAGACCCAGTACTTC
TRBV9	TRBJ2-5	NA	NA	CASSVAGAQETQYF	TGTGCCAGCAGCGTAGCGGGAGCCCAAGAGACCCAGTACTTC
TRBV7-3	TRBJ2-3	TRBD1	NA	CASSRGQGNSQYF	TGTGCCAGCAGCCGGGGACAGGGAAATTCACAGTATTTT
TRBV2	TRBJ2-3	TRBD2	NA	CASSRSGGSTDTQYF	TGTGCCAGCAGCCGTAGCGGGGGGAGCACAGATACGCAGTATTTT
TRBV27	TRBJ1-5	TRBD1	NA	CASRDRGRGQPQHF	TGTGCCAGCAGGGATAGGGGGCGCGGGCAGCCCCAGCATTTT